This TCR beta chain stems from a study of shared clonotypes between healthy human individuals. J was trimmed by 3 bases and V by 6 bases; bases with no gene match: 13. Germline CDR1 and CDR2: MDHEN and SYDVKM. There are 16 residues in the CDR3. The assay was immunoSEQ multiplex PCR, and TCRdb's table has in-frame clones only and misses some. The profile shows approximately 440,000 clones, 60% to 80% of them singletons. The rearrangement uses TRBV28 and TRBJ2-7; 8 bases align to TRBD1. The receptor was isolated from a woman aged 40 to 49 in good health. Some clones in this sample may be carry-over from other donors' samples. Sequenced sample: PBMCs. CDR3 amino acids: CASRNVGRGRRYEQYF. Written as DNA, the CDR3 is TGTGCCAGCAGAAATGTGGGCAGGGGGCGCCGCTACGAGCAGTACTTC.